The 26 T cell receptor beta chains in this list originate from one sample, sequenced in a study of blood T cell repertoires in COVID-19. Produced via immunoSEQ multiplex PCR; TCRdb's table is partial and in-frame only. Of about 180,000 clones in the sample, less than 90% were seen once. The specimen was peripheral blood. The receptors were gathered from a woman aged 70-85 years with COVID-19, enrolled during active disease.

V is TRBV7-6 and J is TRBJ1-3, with TRBD1 matching over 7 bases. This CDR3 has 15 amino acids. J lost 3 bases, V lost 4 bases, and 6 bases had no gene match. The germline V gene encodes CDR1 SGHVS and CDR2 FNYEAQ. The CDR3 nucleotides are TGTGCCAGCAGCTCGGACAGGATTGATGGAAACACCATATATTTT. Residues: CASSSDRIDGNTIYF.

This clone was picked up one time. The CDR3 loop is CASSFDATSGYTF. The CDR3 nucleotides read TGTGCCAGCAGTTTCGACGCGACCTCAGGGTACACCTTC. V gene TRBV6-5 combines with J gene TRBJ1-2; possibly TRBD1 for D (5 bases). Germline CDR1 MNHEY, CDR2 SVGAGI. V was shortened by 4 bases and J by 11 bases, with 17 bases between the two germline ends. The CDR3 runs 13 residues.

The chain links TRBV30 to TRBJ1-5; TRBD1 might be the D (6 bases). Looked up from germline, CDR1 is GTSNPN and CDR2 is SVGIG (reference sequence). The germline V and J ends were trimmed by 3 bases and 6 bases, with 18 bases remaining between them. The CDR3 totals 15 residues. CDR3 in amino acids: CAWRSSGQIGQPQHF. The CDR3 DNA is TGTGCCTGGAGATCGAGCGGACAGATAGGTCAGCCCCAGCATTTT.

V is TRBV24-1 and J is TRBJ2-3, with D possibly matching TRBD2 (6 bases). The V and J ends lost 6 bases and 5 bases respectively, with 17 bases between them. The CDR3 runs to 15 residues. Per germline, CDR1 KGHDR and CDR2 SFDVKD. The CDR3 protein is CATSLTGDAGDTQYF. The CDR3 bases are TGTGCCACCAGTCTTACGGGAGATGCGGGAGATACGCAGTATTTT.

The V call is TRBV18, the J call TRBJ1-5, with a weak D call TRBD1 (5 bases). The germline gives CDR1 KGHSH, CDR2 LQKENI. The CDR3 spans 15 residues. Trimming took 3 bases from V and 3 from J, leaving 12 bases between them. CDR3 residues: CASSPDPGVNQPQHF. The CDR3 region has the DNA TGTGCCAGCTCACCTGACCCGGGGGTCAATCAGCCCCAGCATTTT.

CDR3 amino acids: CASSDRGWVQYF. CDR3 in DNA: TGTGCCAGTAGCGACAGGGGTTGGGTGCAGTACTTC. The rearrangement links TRBV19 to TRBJ2-7, with 8 bases fitting TRBD1. The CDR3 has 12 amino acids. Germline CDR1 is LNHDA and CDR2 is SQIVND (reference sequence). The J segment lost 9 bases and the V segment lost 6 bases, leaving 7 bases of the junction unmatched.

The chain carries TRBV6-5 and TRBJ2-1, with 10 bases identical to TRBD1. This CDR3 spans 14 amino acids. Germline-derived CDR1 and CDR2 are MNHEY and SVGAGI. The V and J ends lost 6 bases and 2 bases, in that order; junction bases with no gene match: 1. The CDR3 DNA reads as TGTGCCAGCAGCGGGACAGGGGCCTACAATGAGCAGTTCTTC. It encodes CASSGTGAYNEQFF.

V and J are TRBV2 and TRBJ2-2, with 11 bases aligning to TRBD1. V was clipped by 4 bases and J by 3 bases; unmatched bases: 4. This CDR3 comprises 16 residues. In germline, CDR1 is SNHLY, CDR2 FYNNEI. The CDR3 spells CASSGTGGRHTGELFF. CDR3 nucleotides: TGTGCCAGCAGTGGGACAGGGGGCCGACACACCGGGGAGCTGTTTTTT.

This clone appeared once. This chain joins TRBV4-1 and TRBJ2-3; 7 nucleotides align to TRBD2. Looked up from germline, CDR1 is MGHRA and CDR2 is YSYEKL. The CDR3 has 15 amino acids. V was pared by 1 base and J by 5 bases, with 6 bases of the junction left unmatched. CDR3 DNA sequence: TGCGCCAGCAGCCAAGGGGGGGGATATGGAGATACGCAGTATTTT. Protein: CASSQGGGYGDTQYF.

V gene TRBV28 combines with J gene TRBJ2-7; 9 bases are a match to TRBD2. V dropped 8 bases and J dropped 4; count of bases not matched to a gene: 12. The CDR3 is made up of 15 amino acids. The germline CDR1 and CDR2 sequences are MDHEN and SYDVKM. CDR3 loop: CASPPRSGSRYEQYF. The DNA for the CDR3 is TGTGCCAGCCCCCCTCGTAGCGGGAGTAGGTACGAGCAGTACTTC.

The CDR3, as DNA: TGTGCCAGCAGTTTAGAGGTCCGGGGAGAGCAGTTCTTC. Translating gives CASSLEVRGEQFF. J is TRBJ2-1 and V is TRBV12-3 or TRBV12-4, with D possibly being TRBD2 (5 bases). This CDR3 comprises 13 residues. Trimming shortened V by 1 base and J by 10 bases, and 11 bases separated the two germline ends.

This chain uses TRBV6-5 with TRBJ1-2; D remains ambiguous. Germline assignment: CDR1 MNHEY and CDR2 SVGAGI. V lost 6 bases and J 4 bases, leaving 15 bases between the germline ends. The CDR3 is made up of 14 amino acids. The CDR3 nucleotides are TGTGCCAGCAGCCCGGGCTCCGAGGGCTATGGCTACACCTTC. It codes for CASSPGSEGYGYTF.

The chain couples TRBV5-4 to TRBJ2-5; D is undetermined. The germline gives CDR1 SGHNT, CDR2 YYREEE (reference sequence). This CDR3 contains 14 residues. The germline V and J ends were trimmed by 3 bases and 2 bases, with 11 bases remaining between them. CDR3 region: CASSSRSLQETQYF. Written as DNA, the CDR3 is TGTGCCAGCAGCTCCCGGAGCCTACAAGAGACCCAGTACTTC.

The genes are TRBV9 and TRBJ2-3; tentatively, D is TRBD2 (6 bases). Per germline, CDR1 SGDLS and CDR2 YYNGEE. V was cut by 8 bases and J by 2 bases, with 30 bases left in between. CDR3 length equals 19 residues. CDR3 nucleotide sequence: TGTGCCAGTCCCCCGAAGGGCGGGACTCCCTTAGGGACCACAGATACGCAGTATTTT. Amino acid sequence: CASPPKGGTPLGTTDTQYF.

The chain recombines TRBV18 with TRBJ2-7; TRBD2 might be the D (6 bases). This CDR3 comprises 14 residues. The V gene's germline CDR1 is KGHSH and CDR2 LQKENI. The V end lost 3 bases, the J end lost 3 bases, and 12 bases lay between the germline ends. The CDR3 loop reads CASSPIREDYEQYF. DNA of the CDR3: TGTGCCAGCTCACCGATCAGGGAGGACTACGAGCAGTACTTC.

This sequence joins TRBV20-1 and TRBJ1-1; D is perhaps TRBD1 (6 bases). This CDR3 has 17 amino acids. Trimming left V 3 bases short and J 0 bases short, with 20 bases between. Germline V gene lookup returns CDR1 DFQATT and CDR2 SNEGSKA (reference sequence). CDR3 protein: CSASSPGHPNLNTEAFF. CDR3 DNA sequence: TGCAGTGCTAGTAGCCCGGGACACCCAAATTTGAACACTGAAGCTTTCTTT.

The rearrangement joins TRBV28 to TRBJ1-2, with 7 bases lining up with TRBD1. The germline V gene has CDR1 MDHEN and CDR2 SYDVKM. This CDR3 comprises 16 residues. Trimming removed 5 bases from V and 4 bases from J; junction bases left unmatched: 13. This chain's CDR3 is CASSLSGQQDIYGYTF. DNA for the CDR3: TGTGCCAGCAGTCTCTCGGGACAGCAAGATATCTATGGCTACACCTTC.

The J gene is TRBJ2-1, the V gene TRBV19, with D perhaps TRBD1 (5 bases). The CDR3 has 14 amino acids. Trimming pared 1 base from V and 9 bases from J, leaving 13 bases between. Germline assignment: CDR1 LNHDA and CDR2 SQIVND (reference sequence). CDR3 loop: CASSIGTGQGEQFF. For the CDR3, the DNA is TGTGCCAGTAGTATAGGAACAGGCCAGGGTGAGCAGTTCTTC.

This chain links TRBV9 with TRBJ1-6, with TRBD1 matching over 10 bases. The V gene's germline CDR1 is SGDLS and CDR2 YYNGEE. V trimming: 0 bases; J trimming: 7 bases; junction bases outside the gene matches: 10. This CDR3 has 18 residues. The CDR3 nucleotides are TGTGCCAGCAGCGTAGGCGTGTGGGGACAGGGGATAAATTCACCCCTCCACTTT. This codes for CASSVGVWGQGINSPLHF.

This chain's CDR3 is CASSMPVRGVSNQPQHF. CDR3 sequence (DNA): TGTGCCAGTAGTATGCCGGTGCGCGGGGTGTCCAATCAGCCCCAGCATTTT. The chain has TRBV19 and TRBJ1-5; no reliable D call. Trimming took off 3 bases at V and 3 bases at J, with 18 bases between the two ends. CDR1 and CDR2 (germline): LNHDA, SQIVND (reference sequence). The CDR3 consists of 17 residues. Full variable domain (remainder filled in from reference TRBV19 and TRBJ1-5): DGGITQSPKYLFRKEGQNVTLSCEQNLNHDAMYWYRQDPGQGLRLIYYSQIVNDFQKGDIAEGYSVSREKKESFPLTVTSAQKNPTAFYLCASSMPVRGVSNQPQHFGDGTRLSIL.

This rearrangement joins TRBV11-2 to TRBJ2-2; tentatively, D is TRBD2 (6 bases). The germline V and J ends were trimmed by 3 bases and 5 bases, with 13 bases remaining between them. This CDR3 is built from 15 residues. From germline, CDR1 is SGHAT and CDR2 FQNNGV. The CDR3 loop reads CASSLGGVNTGELFF. The CDR3 coding sequence is TGTGCCAGCAGCTTGGGGGGAGTGAATACCGGGGAGCTGTTTTTT.

This chain connects TRBV7-9 to TRBJ1-2; D not certain. The CDR3 has 15 amino acids. Per germline, CDR1 SEHNR and CDR2 FQNEAQ (reference sequence). V was shortened by 2 bases and J by 7 bases, with 17 bases between the two germline ends. This CDR3 reads CASSLKVSGSTGYTF. For the CDR3, the DNA is TGTGCCAGCAGCTTAAAAGTTTCGGGGAGTACTGGCTACACCTTC.

This clone was seen a few times. The J gene is TRBJ2-5, the V gene TRBV5-6, with a tentative D call TRBD1 (5 bases). The V end lost 2 bases, the J end lost 1 base, and 9 bases lay between the germline ends. CDR3 size: 14 residues. Germline CDR1 is SGHDT and CDR2 is YYEEEE. The DNA of the CDR3 is TGTGCCAGCAGCTTCAGGGCCCTCCAAGAGACCCAGTACTTC. It specifies CASSFRALQETQYF.

CDR3 protein: CASRQQQYSNQPQHF. The CDR3 DNA follows: TGTGCCAGCAGGCAACAGCAATATAGCAATCAGCCCCAGCATTTT. This rearrangement joins TRBV6-6 to TRBJ1-5; D unclear. Germline V lookup: CDR1 MNHNY, CDR2 SVGAGI (reference sequence). The CDR3 spans 15 residues. V dropped 6 bases and J dropped 0 bases, with 12 bases sitting between them.

The table lists this clone with a count of one. The V call is TRBV7-2, the J call TRBJ2-4, with D possibly TRBD1 on 6 matching bases. V was pared by 2 bases and J by 9 bases, with 26 bases between. This CDR3 contains 18 residues. In germline, CDR1 is SGHTA, CDR2 FQGNSA. CDR3 DNA: TGTGCCAGCAGCTTACACCGGTTAAATCTTGGACAGTCAGGCATTCAGTACTTC. Amino acids: CASSLHRLNLGQSGIQYF.

The J gene is TRBJ2-1, the V gene TRBV5-1; 8 positions match TRBD2. The CDR3 spans 15 residues. Germline V gene lookup returns CDR1 SGHRS and CDR2 YFSETQ. J was trimmed by 6 bases and V by 3 bases; bases with no gene match: 8. The CDR3 DNA sequence: TGCGCCAGCAGCTCCACCAGCGGGAGAAGCAATGAGCAGTTCTTC. This sequence encodes CASSSTSGRSNEQFF.